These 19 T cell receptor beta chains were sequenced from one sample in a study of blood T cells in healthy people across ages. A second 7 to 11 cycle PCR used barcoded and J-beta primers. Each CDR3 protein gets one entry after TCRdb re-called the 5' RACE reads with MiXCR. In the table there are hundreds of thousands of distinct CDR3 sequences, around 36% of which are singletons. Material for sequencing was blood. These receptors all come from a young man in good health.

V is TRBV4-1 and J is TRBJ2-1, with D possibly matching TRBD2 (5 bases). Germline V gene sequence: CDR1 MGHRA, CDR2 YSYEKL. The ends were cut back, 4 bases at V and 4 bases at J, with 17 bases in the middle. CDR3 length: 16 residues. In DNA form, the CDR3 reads TGCGCCAGCAGCCCGTCCCGAATGGGCGGGTACAATGAGCAGTTCTTC. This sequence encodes CASSPSRMGGYNEQFF.

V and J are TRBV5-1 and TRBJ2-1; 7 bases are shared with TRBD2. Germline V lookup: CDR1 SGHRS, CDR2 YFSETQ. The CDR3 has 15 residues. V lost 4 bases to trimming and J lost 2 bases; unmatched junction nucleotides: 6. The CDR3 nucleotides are TGCGCCAGCAGCCGTGGCACTAGCGCCTACAATGAGCAGTTCTTC. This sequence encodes CASSRGTSAYNEQFF.

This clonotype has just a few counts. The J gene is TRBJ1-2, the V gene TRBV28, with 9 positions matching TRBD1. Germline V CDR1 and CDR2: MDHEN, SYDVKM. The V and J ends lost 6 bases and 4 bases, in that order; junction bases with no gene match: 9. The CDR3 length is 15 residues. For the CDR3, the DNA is TGTGCCAGCAGATTTAACCGGGACAGGGTCTATGGCTACACCTTC. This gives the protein CASRFNRDRVYGYTF.

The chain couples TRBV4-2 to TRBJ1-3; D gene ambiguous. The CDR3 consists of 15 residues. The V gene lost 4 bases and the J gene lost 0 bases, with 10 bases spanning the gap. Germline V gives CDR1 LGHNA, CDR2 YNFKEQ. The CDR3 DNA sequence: TGTGCCAGCAGCCCCAACCAAGACTCTGGAAACACCATATATTTT. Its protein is CASSPNQDSGNTIYF.

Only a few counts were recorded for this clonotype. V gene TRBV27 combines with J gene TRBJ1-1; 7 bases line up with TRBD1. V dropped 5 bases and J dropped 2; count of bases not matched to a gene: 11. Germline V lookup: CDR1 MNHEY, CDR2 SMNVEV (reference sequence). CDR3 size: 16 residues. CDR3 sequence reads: CASSRDHRGRNTEAFF. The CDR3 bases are TGTGCCAGCAGTCGAGACCACAGGGGCAGAAACACTGAAGCTTTCTTT.

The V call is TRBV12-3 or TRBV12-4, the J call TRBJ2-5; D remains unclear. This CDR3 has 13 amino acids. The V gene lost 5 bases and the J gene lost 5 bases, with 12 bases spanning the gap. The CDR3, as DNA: TGTGCCAGCAGTCCCCAACATGGGGAGACCCAGTACTTC. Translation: CASSPQHGETQYF.

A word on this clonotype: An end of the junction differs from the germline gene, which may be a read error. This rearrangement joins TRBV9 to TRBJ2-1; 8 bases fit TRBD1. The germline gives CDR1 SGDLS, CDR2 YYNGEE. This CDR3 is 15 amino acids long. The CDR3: CTSSTRQGSYNEQFF. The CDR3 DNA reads TGTACCAGCAGCACCCGACAGGGGTCCTACAATGAGCAGTTCTTC.

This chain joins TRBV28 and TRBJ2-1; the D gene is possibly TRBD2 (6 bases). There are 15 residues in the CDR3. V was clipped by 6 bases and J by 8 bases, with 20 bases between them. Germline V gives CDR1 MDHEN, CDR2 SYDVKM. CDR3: CASSGELATWDEQFF. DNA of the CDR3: TGTGCCAGCAGCGGGGAACTAGCAACATGGGATGAGCAGTTCTTC.

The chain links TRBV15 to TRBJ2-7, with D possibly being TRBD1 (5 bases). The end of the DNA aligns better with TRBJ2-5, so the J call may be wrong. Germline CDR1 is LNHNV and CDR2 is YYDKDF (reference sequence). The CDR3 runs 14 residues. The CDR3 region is CATSSTTVQETQYF. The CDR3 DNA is TGTGCCACCAGCTCAACGACAGTCCAAGAGACCCAGTACTTC.

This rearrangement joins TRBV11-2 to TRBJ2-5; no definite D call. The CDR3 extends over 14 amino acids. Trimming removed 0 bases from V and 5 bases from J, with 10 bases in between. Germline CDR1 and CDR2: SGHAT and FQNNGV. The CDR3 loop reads CASSLDTFGETQYF. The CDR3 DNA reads TGTGCCAGCAGCTTAGACACCTTCGGGGAGACCCAGTACTTC.

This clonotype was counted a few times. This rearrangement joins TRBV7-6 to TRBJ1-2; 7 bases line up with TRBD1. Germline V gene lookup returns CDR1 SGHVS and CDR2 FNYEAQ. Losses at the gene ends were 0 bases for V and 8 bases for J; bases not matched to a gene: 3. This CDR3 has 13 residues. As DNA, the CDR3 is TGTGCCAGCAGCTTAGCGCAGGGGGAAGGCTACACCTTC. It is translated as CASSLAQGEGYTF.

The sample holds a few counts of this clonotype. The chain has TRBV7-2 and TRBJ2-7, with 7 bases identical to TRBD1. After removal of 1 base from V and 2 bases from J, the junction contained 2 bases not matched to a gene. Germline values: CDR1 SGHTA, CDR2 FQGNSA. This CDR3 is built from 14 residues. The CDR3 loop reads CASSLDRGTYEQYF. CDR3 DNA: TGTGCCAGCAGCTTAGACAGGGGCACCTACGAGCAGTACTTC.

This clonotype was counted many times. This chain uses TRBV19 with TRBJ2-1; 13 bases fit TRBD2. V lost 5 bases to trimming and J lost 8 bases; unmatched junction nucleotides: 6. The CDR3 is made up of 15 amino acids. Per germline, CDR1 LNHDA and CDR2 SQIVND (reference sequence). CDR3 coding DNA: TGTGCCAGTAGTCCCCGGACTAGCGGGGGAGATGAGCAGTTCTTC. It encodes CASSPRTSGGDEQFF.

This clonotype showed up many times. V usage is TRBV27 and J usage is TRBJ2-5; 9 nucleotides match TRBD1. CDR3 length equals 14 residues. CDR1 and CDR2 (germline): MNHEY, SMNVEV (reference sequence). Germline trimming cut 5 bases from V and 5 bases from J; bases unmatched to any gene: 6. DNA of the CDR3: TGTGCCAGCAGTCAACAGGGGGCTGGCGAGACCCAGTACTTC. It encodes CASSQQGAGETQYF.

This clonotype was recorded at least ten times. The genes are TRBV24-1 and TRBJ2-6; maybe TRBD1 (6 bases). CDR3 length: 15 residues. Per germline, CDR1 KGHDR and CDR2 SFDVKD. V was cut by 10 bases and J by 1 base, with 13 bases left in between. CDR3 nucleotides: TGTGCCACGGACGATGGACAGTCTGGGGCCAACGTCCTGACTTTC. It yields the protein CATDDGQSGANVLTF.

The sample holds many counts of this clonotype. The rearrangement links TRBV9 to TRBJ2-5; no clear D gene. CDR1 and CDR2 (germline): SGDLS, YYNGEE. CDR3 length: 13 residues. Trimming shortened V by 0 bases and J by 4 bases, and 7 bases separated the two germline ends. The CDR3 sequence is CASSVDLGETQYF. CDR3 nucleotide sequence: TGTGCCAGCAGCGTAGATTTAGGAGAGACCCAGTACTTC.

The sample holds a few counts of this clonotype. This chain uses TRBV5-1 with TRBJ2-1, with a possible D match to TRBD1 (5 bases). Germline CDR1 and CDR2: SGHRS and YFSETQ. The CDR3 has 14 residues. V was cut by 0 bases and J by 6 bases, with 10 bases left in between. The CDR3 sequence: CASSLAREANEQFF. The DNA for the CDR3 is TGCGCCAGCAGCTTGGCCAGGGAAGCCAATGAGCAGTTCTTC.

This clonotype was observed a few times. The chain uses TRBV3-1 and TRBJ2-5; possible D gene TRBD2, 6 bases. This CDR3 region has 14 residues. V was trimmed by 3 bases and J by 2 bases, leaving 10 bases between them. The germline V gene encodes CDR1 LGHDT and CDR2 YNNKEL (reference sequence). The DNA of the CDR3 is TGTGCCAGCAGCCACCGGAGGGGACAAGAGACCCAGTACTTC. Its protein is CASSHRRGQETQYF.

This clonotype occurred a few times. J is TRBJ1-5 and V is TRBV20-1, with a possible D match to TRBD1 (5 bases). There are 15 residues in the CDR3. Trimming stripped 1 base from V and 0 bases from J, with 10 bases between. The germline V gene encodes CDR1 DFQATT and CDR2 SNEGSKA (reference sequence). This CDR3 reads CSARGGDSSNQPQHF. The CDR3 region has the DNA TGCAGTGCTAGAGGAGGGGACTCTAGCAATCAGCCCCAGCATTTT.